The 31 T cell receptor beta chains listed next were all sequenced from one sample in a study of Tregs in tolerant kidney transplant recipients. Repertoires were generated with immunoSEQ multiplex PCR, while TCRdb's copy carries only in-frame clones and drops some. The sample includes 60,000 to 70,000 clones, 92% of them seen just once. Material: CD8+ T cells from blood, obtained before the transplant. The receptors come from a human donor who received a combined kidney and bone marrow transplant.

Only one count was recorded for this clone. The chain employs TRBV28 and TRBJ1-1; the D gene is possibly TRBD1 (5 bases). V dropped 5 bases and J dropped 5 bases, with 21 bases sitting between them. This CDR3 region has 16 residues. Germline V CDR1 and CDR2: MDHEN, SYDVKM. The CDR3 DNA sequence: TGTGCCAGCAGTCCCCCTCCGACAGCTGGGATAACTGAAGCTTTCTTT. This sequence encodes CASSPPPTAGITEAFF.

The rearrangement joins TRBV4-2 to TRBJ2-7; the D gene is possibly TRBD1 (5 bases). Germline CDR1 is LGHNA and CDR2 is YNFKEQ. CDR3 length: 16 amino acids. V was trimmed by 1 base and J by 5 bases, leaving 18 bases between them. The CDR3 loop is CASSQGIGAGNDEQYF. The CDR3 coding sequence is TGTGCCAGCAGCCAAGGAATAGGGGCAGGGAACGACGAGCAGTACTTC.

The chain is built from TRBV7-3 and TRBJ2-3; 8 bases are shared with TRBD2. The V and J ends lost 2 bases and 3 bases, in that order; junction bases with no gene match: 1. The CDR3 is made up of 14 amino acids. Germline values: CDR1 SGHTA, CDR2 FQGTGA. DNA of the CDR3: TGTGCCAGCAGCTTAGGGACTAGTACAGATACGCAGTATTTT. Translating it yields CASSLGTSTDTQYF.

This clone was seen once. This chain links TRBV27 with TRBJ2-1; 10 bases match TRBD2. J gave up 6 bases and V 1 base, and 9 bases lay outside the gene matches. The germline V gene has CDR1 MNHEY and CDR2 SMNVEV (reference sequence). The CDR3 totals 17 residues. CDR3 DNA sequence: TGTGCCAGCAGTTTATATAGTCGGCTAGCGGGAGTCAATGAGCAGTTCTTC. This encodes CASSLYSRLAGVNEQFF.

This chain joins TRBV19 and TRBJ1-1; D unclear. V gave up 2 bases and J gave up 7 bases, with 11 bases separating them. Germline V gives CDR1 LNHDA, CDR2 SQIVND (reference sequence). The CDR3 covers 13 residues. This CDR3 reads CASSISSTNEAFF. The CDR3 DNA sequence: TGTGCCAGTAGTATAAGTTCTACCAATGAAGCTTTCTTT. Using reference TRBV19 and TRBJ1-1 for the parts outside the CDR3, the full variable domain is DGGITQSPKYLFRKEGQNVTLSCEQNLNHDAMYWYRQDPGQGLRLIYYSQIVNDFQKGDIAEGYSVSREKKESFPLTVTSAQKNPTAFYLCASSISSTNEAFFGQGTRLTVV.

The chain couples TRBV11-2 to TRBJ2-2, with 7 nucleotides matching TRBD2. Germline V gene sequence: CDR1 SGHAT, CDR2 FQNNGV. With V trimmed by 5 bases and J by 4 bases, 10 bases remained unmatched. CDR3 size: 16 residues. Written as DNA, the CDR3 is TGTGCCAGCAGCGTGGGGAGGGGAACAGTCACCGGGGAGCTGTTTTTT. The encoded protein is CASSVGRGTVTGELFF.

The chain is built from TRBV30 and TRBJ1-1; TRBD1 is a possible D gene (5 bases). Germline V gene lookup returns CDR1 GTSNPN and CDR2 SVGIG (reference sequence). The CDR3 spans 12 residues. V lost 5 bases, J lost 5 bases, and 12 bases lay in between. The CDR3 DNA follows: TGTGCCTGGGCCAGGGATGGAACTGAAGCTTTCTTT. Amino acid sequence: CAWARDGTEAFF.

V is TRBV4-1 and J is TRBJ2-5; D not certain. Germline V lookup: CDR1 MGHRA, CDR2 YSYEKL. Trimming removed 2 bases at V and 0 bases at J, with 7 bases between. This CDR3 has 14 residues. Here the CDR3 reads CASSQITDQETQYF. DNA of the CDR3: TGCGCCAGCAGCCAAATAACAGACCAAGAGACCCAGTACTTC.

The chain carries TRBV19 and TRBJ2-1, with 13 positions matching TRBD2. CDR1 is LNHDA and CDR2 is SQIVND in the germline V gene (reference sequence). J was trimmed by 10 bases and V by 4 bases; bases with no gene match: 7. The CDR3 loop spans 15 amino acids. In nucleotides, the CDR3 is TGTGCCAGTAGTACCTGGACTAGCGGGAGTGGGGAGCAGTTCTTC. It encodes CASSTWTSGSGEQFF.

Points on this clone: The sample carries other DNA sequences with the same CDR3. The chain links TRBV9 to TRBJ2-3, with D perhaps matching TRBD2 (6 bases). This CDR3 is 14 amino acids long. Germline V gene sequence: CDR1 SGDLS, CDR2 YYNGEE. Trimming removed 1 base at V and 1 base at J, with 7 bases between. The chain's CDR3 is CASSVSGGTDTQYF. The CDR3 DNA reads TGTGCCAGCAGCGTATCGGGGGGCACAGATACGCAGTATTTT.

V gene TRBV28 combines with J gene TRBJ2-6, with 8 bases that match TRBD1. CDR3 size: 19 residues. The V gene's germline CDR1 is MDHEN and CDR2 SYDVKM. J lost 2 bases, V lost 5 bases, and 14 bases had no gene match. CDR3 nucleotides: TGTGCCAGCAGTGGTGGGGGCAGGGGGCTCTCGACTGGGGCCAACGTCCTGACTTTC. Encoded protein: CASSGGGRGLSTGANVLTF.

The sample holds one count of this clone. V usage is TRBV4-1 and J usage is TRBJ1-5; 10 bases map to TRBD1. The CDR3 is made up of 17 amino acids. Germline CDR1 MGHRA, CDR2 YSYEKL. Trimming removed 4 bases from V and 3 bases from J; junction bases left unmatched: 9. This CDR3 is CASSRTPGQGSNQPQHF. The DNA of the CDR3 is TGCGCCAGCAGCCGGACACCGGGACAGGGGTCCAATCAGCCCCAGCATTTT.

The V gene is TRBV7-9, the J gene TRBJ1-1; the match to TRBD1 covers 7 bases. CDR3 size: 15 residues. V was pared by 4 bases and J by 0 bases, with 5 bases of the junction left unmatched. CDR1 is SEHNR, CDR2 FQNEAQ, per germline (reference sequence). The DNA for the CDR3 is TGTGCCAGCAGCTATTTAACAGGGGTGAACACTGAAGCTTTCTTT. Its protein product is CASSYLTGVNTEAFF.

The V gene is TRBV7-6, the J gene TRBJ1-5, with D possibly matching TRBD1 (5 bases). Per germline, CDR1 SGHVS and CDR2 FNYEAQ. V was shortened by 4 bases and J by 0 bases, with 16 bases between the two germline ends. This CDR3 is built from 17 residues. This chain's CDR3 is CASSSSRTRNSNQPQHF. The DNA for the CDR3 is TGTGCCAGCAGCTCCTCGAGGACACGGAATAGCAATCAGCCCCAGCATTTT.

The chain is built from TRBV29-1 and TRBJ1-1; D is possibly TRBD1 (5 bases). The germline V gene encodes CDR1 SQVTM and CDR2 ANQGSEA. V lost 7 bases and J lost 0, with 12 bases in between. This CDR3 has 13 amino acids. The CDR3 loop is CSAGGEMNTEAFF. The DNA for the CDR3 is TGCAGCGCTGGGGGGGAAATGAACACTGAAGCTTTCTTT.

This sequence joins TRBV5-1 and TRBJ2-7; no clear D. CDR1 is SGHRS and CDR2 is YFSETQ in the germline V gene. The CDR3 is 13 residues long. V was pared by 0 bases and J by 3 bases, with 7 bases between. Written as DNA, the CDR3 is TGCGCCAGCAGCTTGGTTGCCAGCTACGAGCAGTACTTC. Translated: CASSLVASYEQYF.

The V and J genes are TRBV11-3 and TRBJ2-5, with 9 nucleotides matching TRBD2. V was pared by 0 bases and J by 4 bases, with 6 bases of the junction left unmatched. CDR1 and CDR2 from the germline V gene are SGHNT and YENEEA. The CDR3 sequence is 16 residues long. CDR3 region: CASSLDQGLAPETQYF. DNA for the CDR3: TGTGCCAGCAGCTTAGACCAGGGACTAGCACCAGAGACCCAGTACTTC.

In DNA, the CDR3 is TGCGCCAGCAGCCAAGATCCGGGGACAGGAACTGAAAAACTGTTTTTT. Encoded protein: CASSQDPGTGTEKLFF. This chain joins TRBV4-1 and TRBJ1-4, with 8 bases aligning to TRBD1. The J segment lost 7 bases and the V segment lost 0 bases, leaving 7 bases of the junction unmatched. This CDR3 spans 16 amino acids. CDR1 is MGHRA, CDR2 YSYEKL, per germline.

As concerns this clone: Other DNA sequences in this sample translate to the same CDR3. The CDR3 DNA reads TGCGCCAGCAGCCAAGATAGCAGGGGTGGTTCACCCCTCCACTTT. This gives the protein CASSQDSRGGSPLHF. V usage is TRBV4-3 and J usage is TRBJ1-6; tentative D call: TRBD1 (6 bases). Looked up from germline, CDR1 is LGHNA and CDR2 is YSLEER. V was cut by 0 bases and J by 9 bases, with 12 bases left in between. The CDR3 consists of 15 residues.

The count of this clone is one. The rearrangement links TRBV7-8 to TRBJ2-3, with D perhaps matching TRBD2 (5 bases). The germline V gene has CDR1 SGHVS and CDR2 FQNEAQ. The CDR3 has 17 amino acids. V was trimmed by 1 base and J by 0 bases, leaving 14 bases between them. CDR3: CASSLDVRGTSTDTQYF. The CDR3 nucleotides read TGTGCCAGCAGCTTAGATGTTCGGGGAACTAGCACAGATACGCAGTATTTT.

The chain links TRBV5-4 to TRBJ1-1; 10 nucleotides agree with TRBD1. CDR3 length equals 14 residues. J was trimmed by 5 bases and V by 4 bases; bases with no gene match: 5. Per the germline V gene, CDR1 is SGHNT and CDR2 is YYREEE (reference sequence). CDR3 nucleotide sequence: TGTGCCAGCAGCCCGCGGACAGGGGGGACTGAAGCTTTCTTT. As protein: CASSPRTGGTEAFF.

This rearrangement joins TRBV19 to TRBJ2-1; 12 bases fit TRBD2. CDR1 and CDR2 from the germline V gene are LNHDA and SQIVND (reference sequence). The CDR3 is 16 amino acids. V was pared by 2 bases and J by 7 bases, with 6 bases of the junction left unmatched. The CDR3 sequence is CASSISSGRGSNEQFF. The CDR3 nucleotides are TGTGCCAGTAGTATATCTAGCGGGAGGGGGTCAAATGAGCAGTTCTTC.

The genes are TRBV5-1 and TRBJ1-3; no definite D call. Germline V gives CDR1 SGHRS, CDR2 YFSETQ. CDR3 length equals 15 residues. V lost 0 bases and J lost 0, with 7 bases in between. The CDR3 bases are TGCGCCAGCAGCTTGGATCCGGGCTCTGGAAACACCATATATTTT. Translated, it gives CASSLDPGSGNTIYF.

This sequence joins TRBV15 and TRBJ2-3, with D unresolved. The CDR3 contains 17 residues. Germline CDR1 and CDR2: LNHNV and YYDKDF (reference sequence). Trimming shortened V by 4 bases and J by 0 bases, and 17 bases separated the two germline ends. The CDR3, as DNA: TGTGCCACCAGCACTTCAAACAGAGTATCTAGCACAGATACGCAGTATTTT. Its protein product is CATSTSNRVSSTDTQYF.

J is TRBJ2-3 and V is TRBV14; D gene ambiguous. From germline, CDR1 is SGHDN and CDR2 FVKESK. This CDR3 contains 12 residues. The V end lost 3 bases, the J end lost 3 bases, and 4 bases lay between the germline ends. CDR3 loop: CASSHPTDTQYF. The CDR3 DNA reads TGTGCCAGCAGCCATCCGACAGATACGCAGTATTTT.

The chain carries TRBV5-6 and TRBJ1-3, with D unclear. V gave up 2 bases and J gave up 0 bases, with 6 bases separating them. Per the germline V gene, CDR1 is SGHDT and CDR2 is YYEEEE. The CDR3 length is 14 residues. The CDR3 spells CASSFGSSGNTIYF. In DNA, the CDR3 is TGTGCCAGCAGCTTTGGGAGCTCTGGAAACACCATATATTTT.

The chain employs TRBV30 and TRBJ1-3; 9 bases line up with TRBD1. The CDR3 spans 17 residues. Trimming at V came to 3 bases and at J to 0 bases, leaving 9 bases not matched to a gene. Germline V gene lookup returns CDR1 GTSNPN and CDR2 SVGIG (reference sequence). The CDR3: CAWRSDRGQFSGNTIYF. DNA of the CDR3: TGTGCCTGGAGGTCGGACAGGGGCCAATTCTCTGGAAACACCATATATTTT.

CDR3 sequence reads: CASSSRLANTGELFF. For the CDR3, the DNA is TGTGCCAGCAGTTCGCGGTTGGCTAACACCGGGGAGCTGTTTTTT. The chain links TRBV27 to TRBJ2-2; no definite D call. The germline gives CDR1 MNHEY, CDR2 SMNVEV (reference sequence). This CDR3 contains 15 residues. V was trimmed by 4 bases and J by 2 bases, leaving 11 bases between them.

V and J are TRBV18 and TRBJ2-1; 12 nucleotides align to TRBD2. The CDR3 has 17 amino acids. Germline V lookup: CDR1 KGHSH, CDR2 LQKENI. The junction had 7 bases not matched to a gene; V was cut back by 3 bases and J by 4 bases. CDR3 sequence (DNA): TGTGCCAGCTCACCTCCAGGACTAGCGGGACTGTACAATGAGCAGTTCTTC. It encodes CASSPPGLAGLYNEQFF.

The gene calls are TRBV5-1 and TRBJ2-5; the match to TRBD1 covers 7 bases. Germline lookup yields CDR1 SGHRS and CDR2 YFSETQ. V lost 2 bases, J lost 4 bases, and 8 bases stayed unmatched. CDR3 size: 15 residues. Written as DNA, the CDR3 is TGCGCCAGCAGCTTTTTAGGGGGCAGTTTAGAGACCCAGTACTTC. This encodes CASSFLGGSLETQYF.

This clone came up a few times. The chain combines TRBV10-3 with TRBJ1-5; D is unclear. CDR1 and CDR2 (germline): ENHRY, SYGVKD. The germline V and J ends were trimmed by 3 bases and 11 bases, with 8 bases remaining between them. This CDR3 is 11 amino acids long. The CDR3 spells CAISDGDAQHF. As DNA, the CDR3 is TGTGCCATCAGTGACGGTGATGCCCAGCATTTT.